These 26 T cell receptor beta chains share one sample of origin, sequenced in a study of patients and donors after allogeneic stem cell transplantation. TCRdb passed the RT-PCR reads through MiXCR, listing each CDR3 protein once. The repertoire holds 70,000 or so distinct CDR3 sequences, with more than 25% as singletons. Specimen: blood, either unsorted or a sorted T cell fraction (not recorded which). The source of these receptors is a human donor who was either an allogeneic HSCT recipient or a stem cell or donor lymphocyte infusion donor (not recorded which). It is not recorded whose cells these are; they may come from a transplant donor.

The J gene is TRBJ1-5, the V gene TRBV10-3, with TRBD1 matching over 7 bases. J lost 3 bases, V lost 3 bases, and 8 bases had no gene match. Germline V gene sequence: CDR1 ENHRY, CDR2 SYGVKD. The CDR3 spans 16 residues. CDR3 DNA: TGTGCCATCAGTGACCCGGGACAGAGCCTCAATCAGCCCCAGCATTTT. The encoded protein is CAISDPGQSLNQPQHF.

The chain employs TRBV7-2 and TRBJ2-3, with unresolved D. Germline V CDR1 and CDR2: SGHTA, FQGNSA. V shed 3 bases and J shed 8 bases, with 9 bases lying between them. CDR3 length: 12 residues. The CDR3: CASSFSWSTQYF. Written as DNA, the CDR3 is TGTGCCAGCAGCTTCTCCTGGAGTACGCAGTATTTT.

This chain connects TRBV11-2 to TRBJ1-1; 7 positions agree with TRBD1. The CDR3 runs to 15 residues. V trimming: 4 bases; J trimming: 1 base; junction bases outside the gene matches: 6. The germline CDR1 and CDR2 sequences are SGHAT and FQNNGV. DNA for the CDR3: TGTGCCAGCAGCTCTTTACAGGGGCCGAACACTGAAGCTTTCTTT. It translates to CASSSLQGPNTEAFF. The full variable domain, completed using reference TRBV11-2 and TRBJ1-1, is EAGVAQSPRYKIIEKRQSVAFWCNPISGHATLYWYQQILGQGPKLLIQFQNNGVVDDSQLPKDRFSAERLKGVDSTLKIQPAKLEDSAVYLCASSSLQGPNTEAFFGQGTRLTVV.

There are a few counts of this clonotype. The rearrangement joins TRBV5-1 to TRBJ1-6; D is unresolved. Germline lookup yields CDR1 SGHRS and CDR2 YFSETQ. V was shortened by 0 bases and J by 7 bases, with 8 bases between the two germline ends. This CDR3 is 14 amino acids long. The CDR3 bases are TGCGCCAGCAGCTTGGGGCAGCGAAATTCACCCCTCCACTTT. This translates into CASSLGQRNSPLHF. Together with reference TRBV5-1 and TRBJ1-6, the CDR3 gives the full variable domain: KAGVTQTPRYLIKTRGQQVTLSCSPISGHRSVSWYQQTPGQGLQFLFEYFSETQRNKGNFPGRFSGRQFSNSRSEMNVSTLELGDSALYLCASSLGQRNSPLHFGNGTRLTVT.

This chain links TRBV7-2 with TRBJ2-3; a weak D match, TRBD1 (5 bases). In germline, CDR1 is SGHTA, CDR2 FQGNSA. The CDR3 is 14 amino acids. V lost 1 base and J 10 bases, leaving 15 bases between the germline ends. This CDR3 reads CASSLGLRGQAQYF. The CDR3 coding sequence is TGTGCCAGCAGCTTAGGATTGCGCGGACAAGCGCAGTATTTT.

The sample holds a few counts of this clonotype. The chain links TRBV9 to TRBJ1-5; tentatively, D is TRBD1 (5 bases). CDR1 SGDLS and CDR2 YYNGEE come from the germline V gene. The CDR3 spans 15 residues. V was cut by 0 bases and J by 0 bases, with 7 bases left in between. CDR3 DNA sequence: TGTGCCAGCAGCGTAGGAGGGGCTAGCAATCAGCCCCAGCATTTT. Translating gives CASSVGGASNQPQHF.

The CDR3, as DNA: TGTGCCAGCAGACAGGGGAGGGGCAATCAGCCCCAGCATTTT. Translated: CASRQGRGNQPQHF. This chain connects TRBV7-2 to TRBJ1-5; 7 bases are a match to TRBD1. The germline V gene has CDR1 SGHTA and CDR2 FQGNSA. The CDR3 is 14 amino acids. The ends lost 6 bases at V and 2 bases at J; junction bases unmatched: 4. Full variable domain (rest looked up from reference TRBV7-2 and TRBJ1-5): GAGVSQSPSNKVTEKGKDVELRCDPISGHTALYWYRQSLGQGLEFLIYFQGNSAPDKSGLPSDRFSAERTGGSVSTLTIQRTQQEDSAVYLCASRQGRGNQPQHFGDGTRLSIL.

This clonotype has more than one count but fewer than ten. The chain joins TRBV18 to TRBJ2-1; perhaps TRBD2 as D (7 bases). The V gene lost 3 bases and the J gene lost 5 bases, with 17 bases spanning the gap. Germline V gene lookup returns CDR1 KGHSH and CDR2 LQKENI. This CDR3 comprises 16 residues. The CDR3 nucleotides are TGTGCCAGCTCACCCCTACGGGGGGCGGGGGACAATGAGCAGTTCTTC. Translating it yields CASSPLRGAGDNEQFF.

This clonotype occurred a few times. The chain combines TRBV27 with TRBJ1-6; D is possibly TRBD1 (5 bases). CDR1 is MNHEY, CDR2 SMNVEV, per germline (reference sequence). The CDR3 has 14 amino acids. Trimming pared 6 bases from V and 6 bases from J, leaving 12 bases between. The CDR3 region has the DNA TGTGCCAGCAGGCCAGGACAATTTAATTCACCCCTCCACTTT. Its protein product is CASRPGQFNSPLHF.

Only a few counts were recorded for this clonotype. The chain couples TRBV5-8 to TRBJ1-6; D remains unclear. Germline-derived CDR1 and CDR2 are SGHTS and YDEGEE. The V and J ends lost 4 bases and 3 bases respectively, with 14 bases between them. CDR3 length: 16 residues. The CDR3 coding sequence is TGTGCCAGCAGCCAGTGGGAGTTTCTCTATAATTCACCCCTCCACTTT. This sequence encodes CASSQWEFLYNSPLHF.

This clonotype was detected ten times or more. The chain couples TRBV29-1 to TRBJ1-2, with a possible D match to TRBD1 (5 bases). Germline-derived CDR1 and CDR2 are SQVTM and ANQGSEA. This CDR3 has 13 amino acids. V was shortened by 6 bases and J by 2 bases, with 13 bases between the two germline ends. CDR3 amino acids: CSVEQEYNYGYTF. The CDR3 nucleotides are TGCAGCGTGGAACAGGAATACAACTATGGCTACACCTTC.

This chain connects TRBV12-3 or TRBV12-4 to TRBJ1-2; no clear D gene. Trimming stripped 4 bases from V and 3 bases from J, with 9 bases between. The CDR3 has 13 residues. The CDR3 DNA reads as TGTGCCAGCAGTTACGGGCCCCACTATGGCTACACCTTC. Translated, it gives CASSYGPHYGYTF.

This clonotype has a handful of counts. V is TRBV6-1 and J is TRBJ1-2, with a possible D match to TRBD1 (5 bases). The CDR3 loop spans 13 amino acids. The germline CDR1 and CDR2 sequences are MNHNS and SASEGT. The V gene lost 5 bases and the J gene lost 2 bases, with 9 bases spanning the gap. The CDR3 sequence is CASSIGVNYGYTF. The CDR3 bases are TGTGCCAGCAGTATAGGGGTGAACTATGGCTACACCTTC.

This rearrangement joins TRBV5-1 to TRBJ1-6; D might be TRBD1 (6 bases). CDR1 is SGHRS, CDR2 YFSETQ, per germline. With 4 bases removed from V and 6 bases from J, the gap between germline ends came to 11 bases. The CDR3 runs to 14 residues. The CDR3, as DNA: TGCGCCAGCAGCGAGGACAGTTTTAATTCACCCCTCCACTTT. Amino acids: CASSEDSFNSPLHF.

The gene calls are TRBV29-1 and TRBJ2-3, with 9 bases matching TRBD1. This CDR3 spans 13 amino acids. The germline CDR1 and CDR2 sequences are SQVTM and ANQGSEA. J gave up 3 bases and V 7 bases, and 5 bases lay outside the gene matches. The CDR3 is CSGRDRETDTQYF. Here the CDR3 DNA reads TGCAGCGGACGGGACAGGGAAACAGATACGCAGTATTTT.

The rearrangement joins TRBV7-8 to TRBJ2-3; 11 nucleotides agree with TRBD2. This CDR3 contains 19 residues. The V gene's germline CDR1 is SGHVS and CDR2 FQNEAQ. After removal of 4 bases from V and 3 bases from J, the junction contained 15 bases not matched to a gene. The CDR3 protein is CASSSPTSGIRRWTDTQYF. CDR3 in DNA: TGTGCCAGCAGCTCCCCGACTAGCGGGATACGGCGTTGGACAGATACGCAGTATTTT.

The chain carries TRBV12-3 or TRBV12-4 and TRBJ1-1; a weak D match, TRBD1 (6 bases). V was trimmed by 9 bases and J by 2 bases, leaving 10 bases between them. CDR3 length: 12 amino acids. The CDR3 spells CASQGQNTEAFF. The DNA for the CDR3 is TGTGCCAGTCAGGGACAAAACACTGAAGCTTTCTTT.

There are a few counts of this clonotype. The V gene is TRBV12-3 or TRBV12-4, the J gene TRBJ1-1, with D possibly TRBD1 on 6 matching bases. Trimming stripped 6 bases from V and 5 bases from J, with 19 bases between. The CDR3 extends over 15 amino acids. Here the CDR3 reads CASSRKTGWGTEAFF. DNA of the CDR3: TGTGCCAGCAGCCGCAAAACAGGGTGGGGGACTGAAGCTTTCTTT.

This clonotype showed up just a few times. This chain uses TRBV13 with TRBJ1-6; D is perhaps TRBD1 (6 bases). V shed 5 bases and J shed 7 bases, with 15 bases lying between them. Germline V gene data show CDR1 as PRHDT and CDR2 as FYEKMQ (reference sequence). The CDR3 runs to 15 residues. CDR3: CASSTGRLANSPLHF. Written as DNA, the CDR3 is TGTGCCAGCAGCACAGGGAGGTTGGCCAATTCACCCCTCCACTTT.

The chain links TRBV10-3 to TRBJ1-5; TRBD1 is a possible D gene (5 bases). The CDR3 is 13 amino acids. Germline V gene sequence: CDR1 ENHRY, CDR2 SYGVKD. The ends were cut back, 8 bases at V and 5 bases at J, with 13 bases in the middle. DNA of the CDR3: TGTGCCATCGGGGGGAACAGAGATCAGCCCCAGCATTTT. Amino acids: CAIGGNRDQPQHF.

This clonotype turned up a few times. The chain couples TRBV29-1 to TRBJ1-1; a possible D gene is TRBD1 (6 bases). The V gene lost 2 bases and the J gene lost 3 bases, with 13 bases spanning the gap. Germline V CDR1 and CDR2: SQVTM, ANQGSEA. The CDR3 extends over 14 amino acids. CDR3 sequence: CSVEIMGAYTEAFF. The CDR3 DNA sequence: TGCAGCGTTGAAATAATGGGGGCGTACACTGAAGCTTTCTTT.

In its sample, this clonotype was seen a few times. The chain combines TRBV20-1 with TRBJ1-6; D gene unclear. The CDR3 totals 13 residues. V gave up 0 bases and J gave up 7 bases, with 7 bases separating them. In germline, CDR1 is DFQATT, CDR2 SNEGSKA (reference sequence). CDR3 amino acids: CSAREVNNSPLHF. In nucleotides, the CDR3 is TGCAGTGCTAGAGAAGTAAACAATTCACCCCTCCACTTT.

This clonotype was seen a handful of times. The chain employs TRBV2 and TRBJ1-1, with D possibly being TRBD1 (5 bases). Per the germline V gene, CDR1 is SNHLY and CDR2 is FYNNEI. The CDR3 has 13 amino acids. The V end was cut by 4 bases, the J end by 5 bases, with 11 bases between. The DNA for the CDR3 is TGTGCCAGCAGTGGGCAGGGAGGGACTGAAGCTTTCTTT. It yields the protein CASSGQGGTEAFF.

This clonotype was observed a handful of times. The chain uses TRBV7-9 and TRBJ2-7; TRBD2 matches 7 bases. V gave up 4 bases and J gave up 0 bases; unmatched junction bases: 6. This CDR3 comprises 15 residues. Germline CDR1 SEHNR, CDR2 FQNEAQ (reference sequence). CDR3 residues: CASSSKLALSYEQYF. In DNA form, the CDR3 reads TGTGCCAGCAGCTCCAAACTAGCGCTCTCCTACGAGCAGTACTTC. The full variable domain, rest sourced from reference TRBV7-9 and TRBJ2-7, is DTGVSQNPRHKITKRGQNVTFRCDPISEHNRLYWYRQTLGQGPEFLTYFQNEAQLEKSRLLSDRFSAERPKGSFSTLEIQRTEQGDSAMYLCASSSKLALSYEQYFGPGTRLTVT.

This clonotype has ten or more counts. The chain employs TRBV4-2 and TRBJ2-6, with a weak D call TRBD2 (6 bases). This CDR3 spans 18 amino acids. From germline, CDR1 is LGHNA and CDR2 YNFKEQ. V was pared by 0 bases and J by 0 bases, with 12 bases between. The chain's CDR3 is CASSQEGRLVSGANVLTF. Written as DNA, the CDR3 is TGTGCCAGCAGCCAAGAGGGTAGACTAGTCTCTGGGGCCAACGTCCTGACTTTC.

The chain links TRBV7-2 to TRBJ2-5; tentatively, D is TRBD1 or TRBD2 (5 bases each). Germline values: CDR1 SGHTA, CDR2 FQGNSA. With 1 base removed from V and 4 bases from J, the gap between germline ends came to 19 bases. The CDR3 totals 17 residues. The CDR3 region has the DNA TGTGCCAGCAGCTTAGATGCTTTGTGGGACGTCTCAGAGACCCAGTACTTC. This sequence encodes CASSLDALWDVSETQYF.